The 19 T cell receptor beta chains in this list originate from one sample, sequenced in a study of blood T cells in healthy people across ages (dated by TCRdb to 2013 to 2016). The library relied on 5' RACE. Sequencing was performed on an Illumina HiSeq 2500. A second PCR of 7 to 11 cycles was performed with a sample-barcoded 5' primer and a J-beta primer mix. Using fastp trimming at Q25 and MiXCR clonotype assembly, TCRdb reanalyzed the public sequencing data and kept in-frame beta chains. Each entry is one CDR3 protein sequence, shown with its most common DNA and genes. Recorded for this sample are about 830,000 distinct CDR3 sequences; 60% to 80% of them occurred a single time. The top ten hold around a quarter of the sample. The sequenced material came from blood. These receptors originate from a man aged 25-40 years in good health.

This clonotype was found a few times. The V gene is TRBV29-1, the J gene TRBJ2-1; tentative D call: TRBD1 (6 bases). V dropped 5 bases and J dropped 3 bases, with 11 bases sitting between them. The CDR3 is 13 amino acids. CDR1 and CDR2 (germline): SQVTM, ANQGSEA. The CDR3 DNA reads TGCAGCGTTTCTCCGGACAGCTACAATGAGCAGTTCTTC. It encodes CSVSPDSYNEQFF.

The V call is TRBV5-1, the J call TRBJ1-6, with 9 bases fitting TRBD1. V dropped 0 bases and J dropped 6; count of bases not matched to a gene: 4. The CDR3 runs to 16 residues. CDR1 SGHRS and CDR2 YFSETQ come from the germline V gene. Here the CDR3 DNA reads TGCGCCAGCAGCTTGGACAGGGGGCCCGGTAATTCACCCCTCCACTTT. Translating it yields CASSLDRGPGNSPLHF.

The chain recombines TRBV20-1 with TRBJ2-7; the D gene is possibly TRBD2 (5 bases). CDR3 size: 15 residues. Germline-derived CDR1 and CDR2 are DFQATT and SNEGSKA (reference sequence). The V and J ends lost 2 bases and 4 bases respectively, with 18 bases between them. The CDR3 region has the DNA TGCAGTGCTAGATACCCTGGGGAGAGAGGGTACGAGCAGTACTTC. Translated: CSARYPGERGYEQYF.

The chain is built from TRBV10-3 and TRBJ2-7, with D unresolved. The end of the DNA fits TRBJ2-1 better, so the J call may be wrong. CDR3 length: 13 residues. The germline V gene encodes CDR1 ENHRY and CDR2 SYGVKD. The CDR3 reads CAISENTWGEQFF. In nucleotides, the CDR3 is TGTGCCATCAGTGAGAATACTTGGGGTGAGCAGTTCTTC.

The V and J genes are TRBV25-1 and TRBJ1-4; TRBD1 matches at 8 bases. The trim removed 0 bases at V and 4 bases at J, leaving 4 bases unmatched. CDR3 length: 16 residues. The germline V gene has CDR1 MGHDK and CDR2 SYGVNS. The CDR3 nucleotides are TGTGCCAGCAGTGAATATTGGACAGGGAATAATGAAAAACTGTTTTTT. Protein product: CASSEYWTGNNEKLFF.

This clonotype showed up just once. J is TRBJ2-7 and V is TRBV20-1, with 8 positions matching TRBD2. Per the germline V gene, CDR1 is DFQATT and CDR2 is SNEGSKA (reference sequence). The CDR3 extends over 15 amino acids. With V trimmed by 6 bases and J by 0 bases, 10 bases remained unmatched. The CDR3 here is CSAPRPGLGSYEQYF. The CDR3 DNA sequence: TGCAGTGCACCGAGACCGGGACTAGGCTCCTACGAGCAGTACTTC.

The CDR3 DNA reads TGTGCCACCAGCAGGGACAGGACGGACTACGAGCAGTACTTC. This encodes CATSRDRTDYEQYF. The rearrangement joins TRBV15 to TRBJ2-7; 7 bases align to TRBD1. Germline CDR1 and CDR2: LNHNV and YYDKDF (reference sequence). Germline trimming cut 3 bases from V and 3 bases from J; bases unmatched to any gene: 5. This CDR3 region has 14 residues.

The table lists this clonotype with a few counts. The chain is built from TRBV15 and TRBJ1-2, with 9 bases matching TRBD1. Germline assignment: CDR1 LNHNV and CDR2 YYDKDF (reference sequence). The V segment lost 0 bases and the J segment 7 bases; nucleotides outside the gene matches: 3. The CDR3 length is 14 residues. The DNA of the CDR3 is TGTGCCACCAGCAGAGATGGGACAGGGTCTGGCTACACCTTC. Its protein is CATSRDGTGSGYTF.

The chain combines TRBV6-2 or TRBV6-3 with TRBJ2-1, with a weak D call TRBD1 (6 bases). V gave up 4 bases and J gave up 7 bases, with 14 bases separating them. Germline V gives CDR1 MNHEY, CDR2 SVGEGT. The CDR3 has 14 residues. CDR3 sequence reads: CASSSPEGGNEQFF. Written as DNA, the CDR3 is TGTGCCAGCAGTTCCCCCGAAGGGGGAAATGAGCAGTTCTTC.

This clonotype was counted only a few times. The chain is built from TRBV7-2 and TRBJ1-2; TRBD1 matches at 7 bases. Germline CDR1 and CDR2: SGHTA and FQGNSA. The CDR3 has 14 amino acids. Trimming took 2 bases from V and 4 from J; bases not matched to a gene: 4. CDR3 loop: CASSLSGQAYGYTF. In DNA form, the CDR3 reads TGTGCCAGCAGCTTATCTGGACAGGCCTATGGCTACACCTTC.

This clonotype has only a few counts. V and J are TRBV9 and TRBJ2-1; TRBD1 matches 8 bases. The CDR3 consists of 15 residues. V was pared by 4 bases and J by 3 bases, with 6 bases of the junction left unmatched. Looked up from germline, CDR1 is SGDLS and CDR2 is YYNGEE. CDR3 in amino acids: CASSTGQERYNEQFF. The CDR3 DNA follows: TGTGCCAGCAGCACGGGACAGGAACGCTACAATGAGCAGTTCTTC. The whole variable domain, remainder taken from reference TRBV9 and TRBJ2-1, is DSGVTQTPKHLITATGQRVTLRCSPRSGDLSVYWYQQSLDQGLQFLIQYYNGEERAKGNILERFSAQQFPDLHSELNLSSLELGDSALYFCASSTGQERYNEQFFGPGTRLTVL.

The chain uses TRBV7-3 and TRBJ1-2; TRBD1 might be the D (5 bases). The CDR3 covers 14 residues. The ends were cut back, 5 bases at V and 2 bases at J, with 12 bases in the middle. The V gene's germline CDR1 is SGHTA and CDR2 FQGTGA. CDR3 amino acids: CASSPREDNYGYTF. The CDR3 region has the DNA TGTGCCAGCAGCCCCAGGGAGGACAACTATGGCTACACCTTC.

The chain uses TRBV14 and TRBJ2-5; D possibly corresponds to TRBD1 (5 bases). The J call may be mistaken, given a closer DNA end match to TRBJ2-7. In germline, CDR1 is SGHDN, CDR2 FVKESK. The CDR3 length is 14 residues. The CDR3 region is CASSRLGRAYEQYF. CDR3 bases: TGTGCCAGCAGCCGCTTGGGCAGGGCTTACGAGCAGTACTTC.

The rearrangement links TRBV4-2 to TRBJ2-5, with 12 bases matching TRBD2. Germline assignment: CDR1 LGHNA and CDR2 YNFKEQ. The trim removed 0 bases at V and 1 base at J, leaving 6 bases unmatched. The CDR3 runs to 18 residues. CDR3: CASSQDLAGGPGQETQYF. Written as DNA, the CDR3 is TGTGCCAGCAGCCAAGATCTAGCGGGGGGGCCCGGCCAAGAGACCCAGTACTTC.

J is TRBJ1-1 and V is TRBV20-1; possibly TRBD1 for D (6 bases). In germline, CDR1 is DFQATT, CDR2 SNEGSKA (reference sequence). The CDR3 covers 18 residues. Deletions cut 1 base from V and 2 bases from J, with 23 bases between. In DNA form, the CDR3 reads TGCAGTGCTAGAGTTGGCTTGGCGTCGGACAGAATCAACACTGAAGCTTTCTTT. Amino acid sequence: CSARVGLASDRINTEAFF.

The CDR3 here is CASLTTGNYEQYF. The CDR3 region has the DNA TGTGCCAGCCTGACTACAGGGAACTACGAGCAGTACTTC. The rearrangement joins TRBV7-9 to TRBJ2-4; a weak D match, TRBD1 (6 bases). TRBJ2-7 matches the DNA end more closely, so the J call is doubtful. The CDR3 covers 13 residues. CDR1 is SEHNR, CDR2 FQNEAQ, per germline (reference sequence).

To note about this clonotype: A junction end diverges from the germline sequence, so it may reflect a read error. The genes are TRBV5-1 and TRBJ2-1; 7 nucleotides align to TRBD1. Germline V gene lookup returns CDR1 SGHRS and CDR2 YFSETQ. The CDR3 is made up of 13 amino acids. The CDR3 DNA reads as TGCGCCAGCGGCTTGAAGGGGGCTTTTGAGCAGTTCTTC. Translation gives CASGLKGAFEQFF.

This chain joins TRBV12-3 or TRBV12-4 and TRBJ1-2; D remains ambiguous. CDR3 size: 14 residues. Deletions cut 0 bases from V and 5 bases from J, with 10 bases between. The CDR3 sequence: CASSLALGHYGYTF. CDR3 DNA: TGTGCCAGCAGTTTAGCGCTCGGGCATTATGGCTACACCTTC.

The CDR3 DNA follows: TGTGCCAGCAGCTTTAGGGTCCTAGCGGGGGGAACACAAGAGACCCAGTACTTC. Translated, it gives CASSFRVLAGGTQETQYF. The rearrangement links TRBV12-3 or TRBV12-4 to TRBJ2-5; TRBD2 agrees at 11 bases. Unmatched junction bases numbered 14, after V lost 6 bases and J lost 2 bases. The CDR3 has 18 residues.